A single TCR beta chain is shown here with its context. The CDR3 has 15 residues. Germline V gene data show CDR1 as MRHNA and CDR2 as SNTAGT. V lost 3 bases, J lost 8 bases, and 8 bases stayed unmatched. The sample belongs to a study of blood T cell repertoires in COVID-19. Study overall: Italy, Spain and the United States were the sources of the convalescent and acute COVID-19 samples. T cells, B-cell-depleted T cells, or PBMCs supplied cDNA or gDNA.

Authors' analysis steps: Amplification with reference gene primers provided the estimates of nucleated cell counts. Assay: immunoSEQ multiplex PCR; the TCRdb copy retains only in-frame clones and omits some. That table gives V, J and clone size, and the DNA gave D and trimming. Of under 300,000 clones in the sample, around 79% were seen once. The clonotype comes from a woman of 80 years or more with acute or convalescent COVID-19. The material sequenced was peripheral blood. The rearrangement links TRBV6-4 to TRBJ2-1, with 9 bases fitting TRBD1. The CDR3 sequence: CASSEGQGDSDEQFF. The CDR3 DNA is TGTGCCAGCAGTGAGGGACAGGGAGATTCAGATGAGCAGTTCTTC.